This is a list of T cell receptor beta chains from one sample in a study of T cell changes during pregnancy in multiple sclerosis. Using immunoSEQ multiplex PCR, the repertoire was profiled, and TCRdb retains in-frame clones only, with some absent. The repertoire includes 40,000 or so clones, 89% of them detected once, and about 1.2% sits in the top ten. This specimen was CD4+ T cells from peripheral blood mononuclear cells, taken in the first trimester of pregnancy. These receptors were collected from a female donor with multiple sclerosis, enrolled in a pregnancy study. Each CDR3 is given without its conserved first and last residue. The D gene is left open where the match is weak.

>TRBJ1-1|TRBD1|TRBV5-1
ASSPSGQGSF
>TRBJ2-1|TRBD2|TRBV4-2
ASSQGPGTSGRDNEQF
>TRBJ2-7|TRBD1|TRBV6-1
ASSVRDREHEQY
>TRBJ2-7|TRBD2|TRBV9
ASSLGMTSGFSSYEQY
>TRBJ2-5|-|TRBV5-1
ASSLEWGGRMAQY
>TRBJ2-7|-|TRBV5-5
ASSFREVAAYEQY
>TRBJ1-5|-|TRBV28
ASSPNIVDQPQH
>TRBJ1-6|-|TRBV30
AWRTGVLNSPLH
>TRBJ1-2|-|TRBV29-1
STRQTLNYGYT
>TRBJ1-5|-|TRBV30
AWSVLGNGRNQPQH
>TRBJ2-5|-|TRBV18
ASSPRTINTQETQY
>TRBJ2-7|TRBD1|TRBV7-9
ASSPQGTGGGRPYEQY
>TRBJ2-1|TRBD2|TRBV28
ASTGAGPLGNEQF
>TRBJ2-1|-|TRBV10-1
ASSESGLKIF
>TRBJ2-4|TRBD2|TRBV5-4
ASSSPGLAAIQY
>TRBJ1-3|-|TRBV19
ASSPGSGNTIY
>TRBJ2-7|-|TRBV5-1
ASSASSYEQY
>TRBJ2-5|-|TRBV2
ASSERQQETQY
>TRBJ2-7|-|TRBV18
ASSPSRYEQY
>TRBJ2-1|-|TRBV7-2
ASSFERVGYNEQF
>TRBJ1-5|TRBD1|TRBV6-6
ASSITGGAVQPQH
>TRBJ2-7|TRBD1|TRBV5-1
ASSWGQGNYEQY
>TRBJ2-6|-|TRBV7-9
ASSLRVSGANVLT
>TRBJ2-1|-|TRBV5-5
ASSGGLDYNEQF
>TRBJ1-4|-|TRBV7-8
ASSPSSQEKLF
>TRBJ1-2|TRBD1|TRBV11-2
ASSTQGGHGYT
>TRBJ2-7|-|TRBV5-1
ASSLASGSSYEQY
>TRBJ2-1|-|TRBV6-5
ASSYKSQGNEQF
>TRBJ1-1|-|TRBV28
AAESGRGFTEAF
>TRBJ2-7|TRBD1|TRBV5-1
ASSSARSGTGAYEQY
>TRBJ2-2|-|TRBV19
ASSISRANTGELF
>TRBJ1-2|-|TRBV11-2
ASSLALAFYGYT
>TRBJ1-2|-|TRBV25-1
ASSDDKTNYGYT
>TRBJ2-7|TRBD1|TRBV28
ASSPPQGTYEQY
>TRBJ2-1|-|TRBV5-4
ASSLDGSPYNEQF
>TRBJ2-5|-|TRBV7-2
ASSLGRGRETQY
>TRBJ1-1|-|TRBV10-1
ATSEGRVTEAF
>TRBJ1-5|-|TRBV2
ASSEARGGYGNQPQH
>TRBJ1-3|-|TRBV4-3
ASSQDDRRNTIY
>TRBJ2-1|TRBD1|TRBV10-1
ASSDPGQGMF
>TRBJ2-2|-|TRBV5-1
ASSLDGSSTGELF